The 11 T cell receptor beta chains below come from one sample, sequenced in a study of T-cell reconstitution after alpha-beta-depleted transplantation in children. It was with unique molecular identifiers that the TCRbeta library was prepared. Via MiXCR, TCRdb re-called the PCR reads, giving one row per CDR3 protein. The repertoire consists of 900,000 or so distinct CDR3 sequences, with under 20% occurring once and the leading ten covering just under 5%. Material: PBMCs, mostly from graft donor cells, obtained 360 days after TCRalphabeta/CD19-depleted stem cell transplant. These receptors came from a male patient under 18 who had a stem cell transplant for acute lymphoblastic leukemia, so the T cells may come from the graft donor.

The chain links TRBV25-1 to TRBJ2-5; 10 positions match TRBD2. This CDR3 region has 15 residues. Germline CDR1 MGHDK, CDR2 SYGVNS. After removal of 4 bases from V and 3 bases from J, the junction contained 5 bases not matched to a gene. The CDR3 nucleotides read TGTGCCAGCAGTGTAACGGGACTAGCGAAAGAGACCCAGTACTTC. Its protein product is CASSVTGLAKETQYF.

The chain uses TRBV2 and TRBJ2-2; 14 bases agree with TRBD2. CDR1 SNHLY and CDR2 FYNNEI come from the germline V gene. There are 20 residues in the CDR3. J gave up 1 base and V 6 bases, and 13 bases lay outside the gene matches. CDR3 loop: CASRPRLAGGPDVNTGELFF. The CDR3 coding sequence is TGTGCCAGCAGACCCAGACTAGCGGGAGGGCCTGATGTGAACACCGGGGAGCTGTTTTTT.

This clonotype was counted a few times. The CDR3 coding sequence is TGTGCCAGCAGCACCGGGACATCCGCAAACTACGAGCAGTACTTC. It yields the protein CASSTGTSANYEQYF. The V gene is TRBV7-9, the J gene TRBJ2-7; a weak D match, TRBD1 (6 bases). Trimming removed 5 bases from V and 3 bases from J, with 17 bases in between. The CDR3 totals 15 residues. Germline V gene lookup returns CDR1 SEHNR and CDR2 FQNEAQ (reference sequence). Full variable domain (remainder filled in from reference TRBV7-9 and TRBJ2-7): DTGVSQNPRHKITKRGQNVTFRCDPISEHNRLYWYRQTLGQGPEFLTYFQNEAQLEKSRLLSDRFSAERPKGSFSTLEIQRTEQGDSAMYLCASSTGTSANYEQYFGPGTRLTVT.

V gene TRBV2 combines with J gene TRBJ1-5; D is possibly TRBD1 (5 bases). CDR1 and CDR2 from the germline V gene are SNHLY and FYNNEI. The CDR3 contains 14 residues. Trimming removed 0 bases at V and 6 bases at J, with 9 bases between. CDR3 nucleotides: TGTGCCAGCAGTGAAGCTAGGGGCCCTCAGCCCCAGCATTTT. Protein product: CASSEARGPQPQHF.

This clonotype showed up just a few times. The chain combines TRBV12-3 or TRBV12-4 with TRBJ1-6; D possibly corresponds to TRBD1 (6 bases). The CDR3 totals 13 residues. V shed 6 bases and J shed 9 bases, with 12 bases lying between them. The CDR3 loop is CASSTLGGSPLHF. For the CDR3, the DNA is TGTGCCAGCAGCACCCTAGGGGGTTCACCCCTCCACTTT.

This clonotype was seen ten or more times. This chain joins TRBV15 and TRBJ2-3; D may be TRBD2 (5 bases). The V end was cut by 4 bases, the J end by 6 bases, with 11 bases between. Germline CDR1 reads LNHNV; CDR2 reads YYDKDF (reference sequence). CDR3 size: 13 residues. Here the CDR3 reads CATSINLADTQYF. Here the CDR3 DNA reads TGTGCCACCAGCATAAACTTAGCGGATACGCAGTATTTT. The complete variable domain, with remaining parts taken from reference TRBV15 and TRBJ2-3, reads DAMVIQNPRYQVTQFGKPVTLSCSQTLNHNVMYWYQQKSSQAPKLLFHYYDKDFNNEADTPDNFQSRRPNTSFCFLDIRSPGLGDTAMYLCATSINLADTQYFGPGTRLTVL.

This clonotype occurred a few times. The DNA for the CDR3 is TGTGCCAGCAGCTCGTTTGGGCGGCAGGTGTCCTACAATGAGCAGTTCTTC. It yields the protein CASSSFGRQVSYNEQFF. J is TRBJ2-1 and V is TRBV7-6; D is undetermined. Per the germline V gene, CDR1 is SGHVS and CDR2 is FNYEAQ. This CDR3 contains 17 residues. V was pared by 4 bases and J by 1 base, with 17 bases between.

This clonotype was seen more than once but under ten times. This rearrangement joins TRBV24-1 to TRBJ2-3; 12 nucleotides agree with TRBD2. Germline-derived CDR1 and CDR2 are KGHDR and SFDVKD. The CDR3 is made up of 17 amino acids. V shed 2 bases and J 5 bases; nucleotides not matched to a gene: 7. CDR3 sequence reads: CATSDSPTSGRRDTQYF. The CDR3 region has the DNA TGTGCCACCAGTGATTCGCCGACTAGCGGGAGACGAGATACGCAGTATTTT.

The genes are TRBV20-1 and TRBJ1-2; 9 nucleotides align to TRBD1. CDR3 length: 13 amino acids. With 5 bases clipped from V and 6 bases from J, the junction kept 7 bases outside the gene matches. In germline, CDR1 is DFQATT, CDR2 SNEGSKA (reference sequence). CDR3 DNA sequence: TGCAGTGCTCCGGGACAGGGCTCCCATGGCTACACCTTC. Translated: CSAPGQGSHGYTF.

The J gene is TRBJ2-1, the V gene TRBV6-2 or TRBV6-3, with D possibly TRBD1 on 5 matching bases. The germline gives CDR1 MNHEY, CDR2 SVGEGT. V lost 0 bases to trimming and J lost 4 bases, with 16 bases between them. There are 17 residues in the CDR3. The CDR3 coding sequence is TGTGCCAGCAGTTACTCGATCTCGGCAGGGTCGTACAATGAGCAGTTCTTC. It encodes CASSYSISAGSYNEQFF.

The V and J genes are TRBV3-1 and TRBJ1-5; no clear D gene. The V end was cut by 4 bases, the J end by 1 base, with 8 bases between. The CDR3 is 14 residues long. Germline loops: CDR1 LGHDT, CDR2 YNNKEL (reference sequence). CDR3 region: CASSPRISNQPQHF. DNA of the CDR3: TGTGCCAGCAGCCCAAGAATCAGCAATCAGCCCCAGCATTTT.